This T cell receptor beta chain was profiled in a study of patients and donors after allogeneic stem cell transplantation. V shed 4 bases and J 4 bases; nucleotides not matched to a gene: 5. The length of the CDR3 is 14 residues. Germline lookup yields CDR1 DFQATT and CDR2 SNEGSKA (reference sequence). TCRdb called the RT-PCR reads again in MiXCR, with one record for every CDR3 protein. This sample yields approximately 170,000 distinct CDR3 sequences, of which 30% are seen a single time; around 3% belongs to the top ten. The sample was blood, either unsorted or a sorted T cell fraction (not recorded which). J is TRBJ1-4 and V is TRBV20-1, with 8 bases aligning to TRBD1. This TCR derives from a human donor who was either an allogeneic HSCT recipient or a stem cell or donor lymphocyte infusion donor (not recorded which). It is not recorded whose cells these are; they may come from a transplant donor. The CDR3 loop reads CSAKPGGGNEKLFF. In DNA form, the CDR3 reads TGCAGTGCTAAACCAGGGGGCGGTAATGAAAAACTGTTTTTT.